Sequencing of this T cell receptor (beta chain) was carried out in a study of cytomegalovirus exposure and HLA in healthy donors (dated by TCRdb to the late 2010s). Study-level background: According to a later analysis, the 120 or so validation repertoires were produced on the same platform as the 700 or so repertoires of the first cohort. The study aimed to test whether cataloging public T cell receptors could reveal signatures of past pathogen exposure. The study combined high-throughput TCR immunosequencing, statistical association of individual TCRs with disease status, and machine learning to predict cytomegalovirus infection status. A separate validation cohort of about 110 different subjects was used in addition to the roughly 720-subject first cohort.

Points the paper makes about the study in general: According to the authors, the approach could potentially be generalized to other disease states and immunological phenotypes. In a later analysis, TCRs clustered in the first cohort were found to also tend to co-occur in the 110 or so validation repertoires, with approximately 93% of cluster scores above 0. In vitro tests confirmed that a few of the cytomegalovirus-associated TCR beta chains recognize cytomegalovirus antigens. The study gave a list of around 170 TCR beta chains associated with cytomegalovirus. While some public TCRs were present in many individuals, most TCR sequences turned up only very rarely across donors. Cytomegalovirus status was reported to be diagnosed by the classifier with high specificity and sensitivity in both the original and validation cohorts. All 110 or so repertoires were used to score co-occurrence in the validation cohort in a later analysis, because that analysis had no HLA typing for the cohort.

Library prep was done by the immunoSEQ multiplex PCR assay. The study's processing was this. A statistical classification framework was developed to diagnose cytomegalovirus status using the catalog of TCR beta chain sequences. Sourced from immuneACCESS, this table was stored by TCRdb with only in-frame sequences that have V and J called. A share of the clones is absent; for the studies checked, an unresolved V gene accounts for under half, and the remainder has no known explanation. The D gene and trimming were derived from the DNA, and the V and J assignments and clone size from that table. The sample contains fewer than 85,000 clones, approximately 96% of them found a single time. The ten largest clones represent approximately 1.3% of the sample. With respect to this clone: It has no known antigen specificity. Base-call qualities are not available, and no considerably larger clone is one nucleotide away.

Between the V and J ends, shortened by 0 bases and 3 bases respectively, the junction contains 11 bases. The CDR3 starts with the cysteine, ends with the phenylalanine, and has 15 residues. Only the CDR3 DNA is retained, 45 bases long and in frame from the first base. CDR1 KGHSH and CDR2 LQKENI were looked up in the germline V gene. Separate from the approximately 700-subject first cohort, the validation cohort of about 130 subjects was the group to which the donors belonged. The chain joins TRBV18 to TRBJ2-5; the D segment could be TRBD1, given 5 matching bases. Sequencing was performed on PBMCs. The receptor comes from a woman aged 18 to 35 in good health and CMV-seronegative. For the CDR3, the sequence is CASSPPGLKEETQYF. The DNA reads as follows: TGTGCCAGCTCACCACCGGGGCTTAAGGAAGAGACCCAGTACTTC.